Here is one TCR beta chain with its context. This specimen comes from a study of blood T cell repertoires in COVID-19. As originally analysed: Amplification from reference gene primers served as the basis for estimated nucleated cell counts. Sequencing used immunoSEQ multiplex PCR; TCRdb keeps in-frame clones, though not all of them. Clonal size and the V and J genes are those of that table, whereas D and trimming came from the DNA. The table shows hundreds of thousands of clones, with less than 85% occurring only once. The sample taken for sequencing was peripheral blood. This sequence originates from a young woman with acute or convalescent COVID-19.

The chain's CDR3 is CASSLSTGGGDEKLFF. Written as DNA, the CDR3 is TGTGCCAGCTCGTTATCCACAGGGGGAGGTGATGAAAAACTGTTTTTT. The chain carries TRBV18 and TRBJ1-4; 8 positions agree with TRBD1. CDR1 and CDR2 from the germline V gene are KGHSH and LQKENI. The CDR3 has 16 amino acids. V shed 6 bases and J 6 bases; nucleotides not matched to a gene: 12.